The 5 T cell receptor beta chains below all came from one sample that was sequenced in a study of blood T cell repertoires in COVID-19. The table came from immunoSEQ multiplex PCR; TCRdb's copy has only in-frame clones and leaves some out. The repertoire holds fewer than 350,000 clones, with around 90% as singletons. The material sequenced was peripheral blood. The receptor source for this set is a woman aged 60 to 75 with COVID-19, enrolled during active disease.

The chain combines TRBV19 with TRBJ2-4; 9 bases agree with TRBD1. This CDR3 region has 16 residues. Trimming removed 7 bases from V and 0 bases from J; junction bases left unmatched: 7. CDR1 and CDR2 from the germline V gene are LNHDA and SQIVND (reference sequence). CDR3 amino acids: CASTTGGGKAKNIQYF. Here the CDR3 DNA reads TGTGCCAGTACCACAGGGGGCGGAAAAGCCAAAAACATTCAGTACTTC.

The rearrangement links TRBV7-8 to TRBJ1-2, with 8 bases lining up with TRBD1. The trim removed 4 bases at V and 4 bases at J, leaving 8 bases unmatched. The CDR3 loop spans 15 amino acids. Germline-derived CDR1 and CDR2 are SGHVS and FQNEAQ. As DNA, the CDR3 is TGTGCCAGCAGCTCCTCGGACAGGGCGACCTATGGCTACACCTTC. Its protein is CASSSSDRATYGYTF.

The chain employs TRBV18 and TRBJ2-2; the match to TRBD1 covers 9 bases. The CDR3 extends over 14 amino acids. Germline V CDR1 and CDR2: KGHSH, LQKENI. The V gene end was trimmed by 10 bases and the J gene end by 6 bases; junction bases not matched to a gene: 9. In DNA, the CDR3 is TGTGCCACCCCACCCGGGACAGGGTCCGGGGAGCTGTTTTTT. As protein: CATPPGTGSGELFF.

The chain employs TRBV6-6 and TRBJ1-1, with D perhaps TRBD1 (5 bases). CDR1 and CDR2 from the germline V gene are MNHNY and SVGAGI (reference sequence). This CDR3 comprises 13 residues. Trimming removed 5 bases from V and 7 bases from J, with 14 bases in between. CDR3 residues: CASSPGGRGEAFF. The CDR3, as DNA: TGTGCCAGCAGTCCCGGCGGGAGGGGTGAAGCTTTCTTT.

The chain combines TRBV6-6 with TRBJ1-1; 7 bases align to TRBD1. The length of the CDR3 is 11 residues. Per germline, CDR1 MNHNY and CDR2 SVGAGI (reference sequence). V lost 6 bases, J lost 5 bases, and 0 bases stayed unmatched. CDR3 sequence (DNA): TGTGCCAGCAGCAGGGGGACTGAAGCTTTCTTT. It specifies CASSRGTEAFF.